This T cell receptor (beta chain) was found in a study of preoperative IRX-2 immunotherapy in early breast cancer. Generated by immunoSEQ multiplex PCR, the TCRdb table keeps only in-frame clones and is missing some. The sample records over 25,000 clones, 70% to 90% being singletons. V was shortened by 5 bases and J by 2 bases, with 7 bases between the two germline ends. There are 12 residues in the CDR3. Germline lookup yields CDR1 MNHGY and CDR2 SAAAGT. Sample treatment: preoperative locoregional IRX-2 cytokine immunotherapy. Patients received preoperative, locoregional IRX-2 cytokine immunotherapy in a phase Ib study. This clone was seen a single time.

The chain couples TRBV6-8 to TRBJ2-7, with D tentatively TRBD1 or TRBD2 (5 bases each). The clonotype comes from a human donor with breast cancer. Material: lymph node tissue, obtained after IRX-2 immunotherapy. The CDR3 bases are TGTGCCAGCAGTGGGGACGCCTACGAGCAGTACTTC. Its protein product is CASSGDAYEQYF.